This T cell receptor beta chain comes out of a study of cytomegalovirus exposure and HLA in healthy donors. Study outcomes and limitations: Immune exposure data for these donors was limited to CMV serostatus.

The PCR was carried out with 60 Vbeta primers and 13 Jbeta primers. Clones were sequenced by immunoSEQ multiplex PCR, and TCRdb holds only the in-frame ones, with some missing. The sample includes about 190,000 clones, roughly 81% of them seen just once. Notes on this clone: What it recognizes is unknown.

Germline CDR1 and CDR2: SGHRS and YFSETQ. V shed 4 bases, J shed 2 bases, and the junction held 5 bases outside the gene matches. The CDR3 has 15 residues. Sequencing was carried out using PBMCs. The TCR sequence derives from a woman in her thirties in good health and CMV-seropositive. This chain links TRBV5-1 with TRBJ1-2, with TRBD1 identical over 10 bases. The CDR3 bases are TGCGCCAGCAGCGAGACGGGACAGGGGAACTATGGCTACACCTTC. The encoded protein is CASSETGQGNYGYTF.